The next 21 T cell receptor beta chains were all read from a single sample in a study of PD-1 blockade in classical Hodgkin lymphoma. TCRdb keeps only in-frame clones here, not all; method: immunoSEQ multiplex PCR. The data show 31,000 or so clones, approximately 70% seen once. Every single patient, without exception, relapsed after autologous stem cell transplantation, and brentuximab vedotin exposure varied. Here the sequenced sample was peripheral blood mononuclear cells (PBMCs), taken before the second cycle of nivolumab. Receptor source: a human donor with classical Hodgkin lymphoma.

The chain has TRBV5-3 and TRBJ1-2; D uncertain. TRBV5-3 counts as an open reading frame of uncertain function. V was clipped by 7 bases and J by 4 bases, with 23 bases between them. The length of the CDR3 is 16 residues. This CDR3 reads CARQAEMVRKTYGYTF. In DNA form, the CDR3 reads TGTGCCAGACAGGCGGAAATGGTGAGAAAGACCTATGGCTACACCTTC.

The chain combines TRBV27 with TRBJ1-6, with TRBD1 as a possible D gene (6 bases). The germline V and J ends were trimmed by 6 bases and 5 bases, with 14 bases remaining between them. The length of the CDR3 is 15 residues. Germline V gives CDR1 MNHEY, CDR2 SMNVEV (reference sequence). The CDR3 DNA sequence: TGTGCCAGCAGGTGGACAGTCGGGGATAATTCACCCCTCCACTTT. It encodes CASRWTVGDNSPLHF.

The chain couples TRBV20-1 to TRBJ1-2; the D gene is possibly TRBD1 (5 bases). The CDR3 consists of 9 residues. Germline V gives CDR1 DFQATT, CDR2 SNEGSKA (reference sequence). The CDR3 spells CKTGGVWTF. The CDR3 DNA is TGCAAGACGGGGGGAGTGTGGACCTTC.

The chain joins TRBV6-1 to TRBJ2-1; maybe TRBD1 (5 bases). With 7 bases removed from V and 4 bases from J, the gap between germline ends came to 11 bases. The germline V gene has CDR1 MNHNS and CDR2 SASEGT. This CDR3 contains 13 residues. In nucleotides, the CDR3 is TGTGCCAGCATCCTAGGGGCGTACAATGAGCAGTTCTTC. It yields the protein CASILGAYNEQFF.

The J gene is TRBJ2-7, the V gene TRBV5-6, with 10 bases that match TRBD2. V trimming: 0 bases; J trimming: 4 bases; junction bases outside the gene matches: 1. Germline V gives CDR1 SGHDT, CDR2 YYEEEE. The CDR3 runs 14 residues. The CDR3 region has the DNA TGTGCCAGCAGCTTGGGGACTAGCGGTTACGAGCAGTACTTC. Translated, it gives CASSLGTSGYEQYF.

This chain uses TRBV9 with TRBJ2-1, with 11 nucleotides matching TRBD2. This CDR3 spans 16 amino acids. The junction had 9 bases not matched to a gene; V was cut back by 2 bases and J by 8 bases. CDR1 and CDR2 from the germline V gene are SGDLS and YYNGEE. The CDR3 spells CASSVVAGGLQDEQFF. DNA for the CDR3: TGTGCCAGCAGCGTTGTAGCGGGGGGGCTTCAGGATGAGCAGTTCTTC.

The genes are TRBV19 and TRBJ1-5; weak D call: TRBD1 (5 bases). Germline CDR1 reads LNHDA; CDR2 reads SQIVND (reference sequence). The V and J ends lost 3 bases and 4 bases respectively, with 7 bases between them. The CDR3 spans 13 residues. This chain's CDR3 is CASSMGGNQPQHF. Written as DNA, the CDR3 is TGTGCCAGTAGTATGGGGGGAAATCAGCCCCAGCATTTT.

The DNA for the CDR3 is TGCGCCAGCAGTCATAAGTTGCAATCAGGGGGCGCGGACACCGGGGAGCTGTTTTTT. It specifies CASSHKLQSGGADTGELFF. The chain uses TRBV10-2 and TRBJ2-2, with 8 bases lining up with TRBD1. The germline V gene has CDR1 WSHSY and CDR2 SAAADI. Germline trimming cut 5 bases from V and 3 bases from J; bases unmatched to any gene: 17. CDR3 length: 19 residues.

The chain recombines TRBV6-5 with TRBJ1-1; D gene uncertain. Germline V gene sequence: CDR1 MNHEY, CDR2 SVGAGI. CDR3 length: 16 amino acids. Trimming cost V 0 bases and J 0 bases, with 11 bases left between them. CDR3 protein: CASSYSTGRLNTEAFF. CDR3 in DNA: TGTGCCAGCAGTTACTCGACGGGCAGGTTGAACACTGAAGCTTTCTTT.

This clone was seen more than once but under ten times. This chain uses TRBV4-1 with TRBJ2-5, with 7 bases identical to TRBD1. Germline trimming cut 3 bases from V and 0 bases from J; bases unmatched to any gene: 4. Germline loops: CDR1 MGHRA, CDR2 YSYEKL. The length of the CDR3 is 15 residues. The CDR3 DNA sequence: TGCGCCAGCAGCCAGGTACAGGGGTACCAAGAGACCCAGTACTTC. This codes for CASSQVQGYQETQYF.

This clone occurred once. The V and J genes are TRBV29-1 and TRBJ2-1; a possible D gene is TRBD2 (7 bases). V dropped 6 bases and J dropped 3 bases, with 9 bases sitting between them. From germline, CDR1 is SQVTM and CDR2 ANQGSEA. This CDR3 has 12 amino acids. CDR3 protein: CSVGGDYNEQFF. DNA of the CDR3: TGCAGCGTAGGGGGGGACTACAATGAGCAGTTCTTC.

The J gene is TRBJ1-1, the V gene TRBV6-1; D unclear. CDR3 length: 14 residues. V lost 0 bases, J lost 8 bases, and 13 bases lay in between. Germline V gene data show CDR1 as MNHNS and CDR2 as SASEGT. CDR3 bases: TGTGCCAGCAGTGAAGCCCTGGGCAGTTGGGAAGCTTTCTTT. Translating it yields CASSEALGSWEAFF.

The chain is built from TRBV7-9 and TRBJ1-2; no clear D. The V end lost 0 bases, the J end lost 5 bases, and 13 bases lay between the germline ends. There are 15 residues in the CDR3. CDR1 is SEHNR, CDR2 FQNEAQ, per germline (reference sequence). The CDR3 coding sequence is TGTGCCAGCAGCTTAGCTTTCGGACCGGGATATGGCTACACCTTC. It is translated as CASSLAFGPGYGYTF.

The rearrangement uses TRBV27 and TRBJ2-7; D unclear. The V and J ends lost 5 bases and 5 bases respectively, with 16 bases between them. Germline V gives CDR1 MNHEY, CDR2 SMNVEV (reference sequence). The CDR3 sequence is 14 residues long. CDR3 DNA sequence: TGTGCCAGCAGTGTCCCCGGGCCTCCCCACGAGCAGTACTTC. Translated: CASSVPGPPHEQYF.

This clone showed up just a few times. The V gene is TRBV28, the J gene TRBJ1-6; D gene uncertain. The CDR3 loop spans 16 amino acids. The V gene lost 6 bases and the J gene lost 7 bases, with 19 bases spanning the gap. The germline V gene has CDR1 MDHEN and CDR2 SYDVKM. The CDR3 loop reads CASRTPGAGANSPLHF. In DNA, the CDR3 is TGTGCCAGCAGGACCCCGGGCGCAGGTGCCAATTCACCCCTCCACTTT.

This clone was detected once. The gene calls are TRBV11-2 and TRBJ2-3, with 7 bases lining up with TRBD2. The trim removed 4 bases at V and 3 bases at J, leaving 4 bases unmatched. The CDR3 is 14 residues long. Germline assignment: CDR1 SGHAT and CDR2 FQNNGV. The CDR3: CASSSLGGTDTQYF. Written as DNA, the CDR3 is TGTGCCAGCAGCTCCCTCGGGGGGACAGATACGCAGTATTTT.

V is TRBV5-1 and J is TRBJ2-5; 11 nucleotides agree with TRBD2. The CDR3 has 16 residues. Germline V CDR1 and CDR2: SGHRS, YFSETQ. V was pared by 3 bases and J by 4 bases, with 8 bases of the junction left unmatched. CDR3 nucleotides: TGCGCCAGCAGCTCCCCTAGCGGGGGGAGCGGAGAGACCCAGTACTTC. It specifies CASSSPSGGSGETQYF.

This chain joins TRBV4-1 and TRBJ1-2; no clear D gene. Germline V gene data show CDR1 as MGHRA and CDR2 as YSYEKL. V lost 6 bases to trimming and J lost 5 bases, with 16 bases between them. This CDR3 comprises 14 residues. CDR3 sequence reads: CASSYNTEGYGYTF. The CDR3, as DNA: TGCGCCAGCAGTTACAATACGGAAGGATATGGCTACACCTTC.

DNA of the CDR3: TGTGCCAGCCAGGGGACACCGGCCTTTTTCCAAGATACGCAGTATTTT. It specifies CASQGTPAFFQDTQYF. This chain connects TRBV27 to TRBJ2-3; the D gene is possibly TRBD1 (6 bases). The germline V and J ends were trimmed by 8 bases and 5 bases, with 23 bases remaining between them. This CDR3 is 16 amino acids long. Germline V lookup: CDR1 MNHEY, CDR2 SMNVEV (reference sequence).

The chain is built from TRBV7-9 and TRBJ2-7; maybe TRBD1 (7 bases). Deletions cut 1 base from V and 2 bases from J, with 18 bases between. CDR1 and CDR2 from the germline V gene are SEHNR and FQNEAQ (reference sequence). The CDR3 is made up of 17 amino acids. CDR3 coding DNA: TGTGCCAGCAGCTTAGGTCAGGGGGGAGCTCTTCCCTACGAGCAGTACTTC. Translation: CASSLGQGGALPYEQYF.

This clone appeared a few times. The V and J genes are TRBV6-6 and TRBJ2-7; either TRBD1 or TRBD2 may fit D (6 bases each). Germline V gives CDR1 MNHNY, CDR2 SVGAGI (reference sequence). The V and J ends lost 6 bases and 2 bases respectively, with 20 bases between them. This CDR3 has 16 amino acids. This CDR3 is CASRGALAESPYEQYF. DNA of the CDR3: TGTGCCAGCAGGGGGGCTTTAGCGGAATCCCCCTACGAGCAGTACTTC.